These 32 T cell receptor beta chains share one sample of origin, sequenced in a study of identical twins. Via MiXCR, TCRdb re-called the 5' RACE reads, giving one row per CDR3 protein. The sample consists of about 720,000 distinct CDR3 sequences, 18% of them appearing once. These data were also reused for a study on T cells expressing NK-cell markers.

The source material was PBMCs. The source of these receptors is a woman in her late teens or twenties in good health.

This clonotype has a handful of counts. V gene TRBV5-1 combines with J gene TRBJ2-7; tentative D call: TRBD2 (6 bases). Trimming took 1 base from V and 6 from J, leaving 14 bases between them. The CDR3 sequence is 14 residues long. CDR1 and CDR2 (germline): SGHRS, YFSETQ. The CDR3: CASSLYGTEGEQYF. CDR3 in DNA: TGCGCCAGCAGCTTGTATGGGACTGAGGGCGAGCAGTACTTC.

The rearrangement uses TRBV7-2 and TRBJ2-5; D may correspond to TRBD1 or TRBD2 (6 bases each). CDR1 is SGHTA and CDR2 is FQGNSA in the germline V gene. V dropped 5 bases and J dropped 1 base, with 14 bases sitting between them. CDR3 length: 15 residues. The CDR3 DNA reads TGTGCCAGCAGCCCCCTAGGGGGGTTCCAAGAGACCCAGTACTTC. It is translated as CASSPLGGFQETQYF.

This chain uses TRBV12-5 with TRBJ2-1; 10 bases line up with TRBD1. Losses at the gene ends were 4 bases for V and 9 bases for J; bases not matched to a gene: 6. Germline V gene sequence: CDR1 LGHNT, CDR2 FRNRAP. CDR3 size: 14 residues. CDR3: CASGWGQGNGEQFF. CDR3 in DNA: TGTGCTAGTGGTTGGGGACAGGGGAACGGTGAGCAGTTCTTC.

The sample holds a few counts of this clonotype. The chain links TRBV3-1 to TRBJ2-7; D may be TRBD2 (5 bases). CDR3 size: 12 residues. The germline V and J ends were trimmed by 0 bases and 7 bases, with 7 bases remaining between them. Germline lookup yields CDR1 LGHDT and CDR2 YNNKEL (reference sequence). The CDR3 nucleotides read TGTGCCAGCAGCCAAGATCCGGGGGAGCAGTACTTC. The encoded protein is CASSQDPGEQYF.

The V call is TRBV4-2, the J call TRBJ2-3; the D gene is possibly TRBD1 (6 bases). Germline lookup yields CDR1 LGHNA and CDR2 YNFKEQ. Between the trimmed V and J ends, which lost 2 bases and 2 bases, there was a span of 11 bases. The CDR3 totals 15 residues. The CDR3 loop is CASSQNPGDTDTQYF. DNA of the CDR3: TGTGCCAGCAGCCAAAATCCAGGGGACACAGATACGCAGTATTTT.

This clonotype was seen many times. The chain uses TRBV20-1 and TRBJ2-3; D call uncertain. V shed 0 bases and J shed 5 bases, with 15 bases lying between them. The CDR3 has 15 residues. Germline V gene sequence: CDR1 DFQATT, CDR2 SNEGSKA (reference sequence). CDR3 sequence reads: CSARDVGGWGDTQYF. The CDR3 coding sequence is TGCAGTGCTAGAGATGTTGGCGGTTGGGGAGATACGCAGTATTTT.

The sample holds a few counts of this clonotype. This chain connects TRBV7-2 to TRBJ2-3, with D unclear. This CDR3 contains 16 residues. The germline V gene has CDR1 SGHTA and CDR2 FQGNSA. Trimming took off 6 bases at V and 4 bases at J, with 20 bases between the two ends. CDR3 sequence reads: CASRRDLTAFPDTQYF. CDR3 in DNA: TGTGCCAGCAGACGTGACCTCACCGCCTTCCCAGATACGCAGTATTTT.

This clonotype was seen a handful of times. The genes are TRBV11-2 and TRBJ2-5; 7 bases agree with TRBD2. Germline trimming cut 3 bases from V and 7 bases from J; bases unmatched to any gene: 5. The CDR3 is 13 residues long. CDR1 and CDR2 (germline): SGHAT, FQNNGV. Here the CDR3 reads CASSFGREGTQYF. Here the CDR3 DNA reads TGTGCCAGCAGCTTTGGAAGGGAGGGGACCCAGTACTTC.

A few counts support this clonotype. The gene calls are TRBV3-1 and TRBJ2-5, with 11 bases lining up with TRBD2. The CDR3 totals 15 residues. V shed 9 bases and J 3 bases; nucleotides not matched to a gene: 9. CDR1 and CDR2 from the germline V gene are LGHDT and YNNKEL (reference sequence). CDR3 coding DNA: TGTGCCAGTACCGTCGGGGGACTAGCGGAAGAGACCCAGTACTTC. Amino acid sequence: CASTVGGLAEETQYF.

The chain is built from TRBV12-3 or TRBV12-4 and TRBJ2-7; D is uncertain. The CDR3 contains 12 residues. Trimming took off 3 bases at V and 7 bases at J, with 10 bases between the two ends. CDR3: CASSFNPGEQYF. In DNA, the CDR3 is TGTGCCAGCAGTTTCAACCCCGGGGAGCAGTACTTC.

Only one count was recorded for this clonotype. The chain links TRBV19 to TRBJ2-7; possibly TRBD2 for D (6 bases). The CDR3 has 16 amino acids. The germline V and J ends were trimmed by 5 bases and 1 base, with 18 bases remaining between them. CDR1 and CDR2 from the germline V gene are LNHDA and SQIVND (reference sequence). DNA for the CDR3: TGTGCCAGTAGTTCCAGGGACTCGCGCTCATCCTACGAGCAGTACTTC. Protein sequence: CASSSRDSRSSYEQYF.

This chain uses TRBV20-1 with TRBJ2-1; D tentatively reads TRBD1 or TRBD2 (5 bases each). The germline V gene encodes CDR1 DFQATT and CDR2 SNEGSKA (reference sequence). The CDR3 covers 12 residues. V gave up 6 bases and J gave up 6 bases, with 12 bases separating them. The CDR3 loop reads CSAHMRGNEQFF. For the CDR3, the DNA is TGCAGTGCCCATATGAGGGGCAATGAGCAGTTCTTC.

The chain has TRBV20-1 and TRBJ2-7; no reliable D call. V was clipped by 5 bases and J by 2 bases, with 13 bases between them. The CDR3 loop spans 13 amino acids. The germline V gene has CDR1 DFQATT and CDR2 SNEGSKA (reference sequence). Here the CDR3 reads CSALPRAPYEQYF. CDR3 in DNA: TGCAGTGCTCTGCCCCGGGCCCCCTACGAGCAGTACTTC.

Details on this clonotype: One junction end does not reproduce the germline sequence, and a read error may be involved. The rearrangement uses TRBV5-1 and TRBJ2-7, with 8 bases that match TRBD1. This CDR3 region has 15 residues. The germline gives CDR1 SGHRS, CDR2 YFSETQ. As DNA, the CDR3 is TGCGCCAGCAGTTTGGGGGACAGGCAGTTCTACGAGCAGTACTTC. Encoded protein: CASSLGDRQFYEQYF.

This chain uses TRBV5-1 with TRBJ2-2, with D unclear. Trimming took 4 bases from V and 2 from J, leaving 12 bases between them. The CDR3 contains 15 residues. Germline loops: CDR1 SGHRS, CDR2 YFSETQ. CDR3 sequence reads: CASSALGPNTGELFF. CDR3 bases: TGCGCCAGCAGCGCCTTAGGCCCCAACACCGGGGAGCTGTTTTTT.

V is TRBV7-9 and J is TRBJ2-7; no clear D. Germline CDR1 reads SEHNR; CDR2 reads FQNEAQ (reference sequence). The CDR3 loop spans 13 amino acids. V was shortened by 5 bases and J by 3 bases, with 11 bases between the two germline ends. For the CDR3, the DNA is TGTGCCAGCAGCGTAGGGATACGCTACGAGCAGTACTTC. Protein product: CASSVGIRYEQYF.

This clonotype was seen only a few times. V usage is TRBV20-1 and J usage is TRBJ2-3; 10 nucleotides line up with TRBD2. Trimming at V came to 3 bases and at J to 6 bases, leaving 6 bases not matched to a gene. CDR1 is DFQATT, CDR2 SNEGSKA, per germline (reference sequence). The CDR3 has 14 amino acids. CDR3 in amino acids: CSASPLAGEDTQYF. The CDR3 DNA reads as TGCAGTGCTAGTCCCCTAGCGGGAGAGGATACGCAGTATTTT.

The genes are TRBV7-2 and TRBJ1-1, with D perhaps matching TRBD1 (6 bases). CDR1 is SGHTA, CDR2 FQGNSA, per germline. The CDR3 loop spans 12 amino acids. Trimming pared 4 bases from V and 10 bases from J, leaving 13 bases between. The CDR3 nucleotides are TGTGCCAGCAGCTATAACAGGGATAGAGCTTTCTTT. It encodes CASSYNRDRAFF.

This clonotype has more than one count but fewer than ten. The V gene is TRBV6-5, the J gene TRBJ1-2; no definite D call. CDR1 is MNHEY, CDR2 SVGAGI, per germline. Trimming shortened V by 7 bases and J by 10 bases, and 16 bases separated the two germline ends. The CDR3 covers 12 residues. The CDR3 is CASTFRGNTYTF. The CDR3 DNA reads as TGTGCCAGCACTTTCCGGGGAAACACCTACACCTTC.

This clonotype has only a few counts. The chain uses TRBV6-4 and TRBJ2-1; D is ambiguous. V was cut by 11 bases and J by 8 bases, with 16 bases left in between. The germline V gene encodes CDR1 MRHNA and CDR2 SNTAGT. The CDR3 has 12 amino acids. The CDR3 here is CAWYPGPDEQFF. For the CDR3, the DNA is TGTGCCTGGTACCCGGGCCCGGATGAGCAGTTCTTC.

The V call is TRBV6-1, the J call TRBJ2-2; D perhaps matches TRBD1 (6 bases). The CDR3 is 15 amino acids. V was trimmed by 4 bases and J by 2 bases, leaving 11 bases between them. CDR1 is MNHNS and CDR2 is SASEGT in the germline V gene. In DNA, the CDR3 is TGTGCCAGCAGTGTACAGGGTTATAACACCGGGGAGCTGTTTTTT. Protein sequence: CASSVQGYNTGELFF.

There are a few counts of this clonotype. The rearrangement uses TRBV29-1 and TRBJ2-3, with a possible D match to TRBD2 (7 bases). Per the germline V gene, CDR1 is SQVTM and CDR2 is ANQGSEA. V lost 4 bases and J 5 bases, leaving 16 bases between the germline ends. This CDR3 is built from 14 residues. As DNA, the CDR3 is TGCAGCGTTGCCGCCATGGGGGGGCTAGATACGCAGTATTTT. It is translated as CSVAAMGGLDTQYF.

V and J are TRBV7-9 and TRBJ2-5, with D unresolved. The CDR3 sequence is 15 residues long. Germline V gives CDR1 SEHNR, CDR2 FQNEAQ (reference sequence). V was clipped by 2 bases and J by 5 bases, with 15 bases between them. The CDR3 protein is CASSLTAGVMETQYF. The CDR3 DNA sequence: TGTGCCAGCAGCTTAACGGCCGGAGTCATGGAGACCCAGTACTTC.

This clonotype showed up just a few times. This chain's CDR3 is CASSLAGYRDTQYF. The CDR3 coding sequence is TGTGCCAGCAGCTTGGCAGGGTATAGGGATACGCAGTATTTT. The rearrangement joins TRBV5-5 to TRBJ2-3, with TRBD1 as a possible D gene (5 bases). CDR3 length: 14 residues. The V gene's germline CDR1 is SGHKS and CDR2 YYEKEE (reference sequence). The V end was cut by 0 bases, the J end by 6 bases, with 11 bases between.

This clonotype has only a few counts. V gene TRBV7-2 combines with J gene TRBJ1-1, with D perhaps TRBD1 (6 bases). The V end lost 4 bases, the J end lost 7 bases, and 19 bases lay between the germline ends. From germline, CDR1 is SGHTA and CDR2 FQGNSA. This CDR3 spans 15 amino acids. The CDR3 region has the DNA TGTGCCAGCAGCTCCACTCGTACAGGGAACCGTGAAGCTTTCTTT. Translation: CASSSTRTGNREAFF.

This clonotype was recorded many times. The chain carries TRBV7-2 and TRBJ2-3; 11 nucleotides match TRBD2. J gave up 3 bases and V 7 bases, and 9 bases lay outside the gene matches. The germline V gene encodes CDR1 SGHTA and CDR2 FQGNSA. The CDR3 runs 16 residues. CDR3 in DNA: TGTGCCAGCACCCTCTTAGCGGGGGGGAGGACAGATACGCAGTATTTT. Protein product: CASTLLAGGRTDTQYF. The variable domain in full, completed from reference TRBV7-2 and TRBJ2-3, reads GAGVSQSPSNKVTEKGKDVELRCDPISGHTALYWYRQSLGQGLEFLIYFQGNSAPDKSGLPSDRFSAERTGGSVSTLTIQRTQQEDSAVYLCASTLLAGGRTDTQYFGPGTRLTVL.

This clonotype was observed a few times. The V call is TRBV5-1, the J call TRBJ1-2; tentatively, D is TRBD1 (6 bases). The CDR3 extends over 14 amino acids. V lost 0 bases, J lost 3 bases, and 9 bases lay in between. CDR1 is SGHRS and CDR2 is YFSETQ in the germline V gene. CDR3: CASSLGGPDYGYTF. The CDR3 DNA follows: TGCGCCAGCAGCTTGGGGGGGCCTGACTATGGCTACACCTTC. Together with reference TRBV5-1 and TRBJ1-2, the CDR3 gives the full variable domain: KAGVTQTPRYLIKTRGQQVTLSCSPISGHRSVSWYQQTPGQGLQFLFEYFSETQRNKGNFPGRFSGRQFSNSRSEMNVSTLELGDSALYLCASSLGGPDYGYTFGSGTRLTVV.

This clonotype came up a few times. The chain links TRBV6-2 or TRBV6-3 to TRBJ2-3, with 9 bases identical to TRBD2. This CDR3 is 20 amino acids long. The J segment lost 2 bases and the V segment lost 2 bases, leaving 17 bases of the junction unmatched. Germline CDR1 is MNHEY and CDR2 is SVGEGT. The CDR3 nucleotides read TGTGCCAGCAGTTACCCCCTAGGGATCGGGCTAGCGGGGCACACAGATACGCAGTATTTT. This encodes CASSYPLGIGLAGHTDTQYF.

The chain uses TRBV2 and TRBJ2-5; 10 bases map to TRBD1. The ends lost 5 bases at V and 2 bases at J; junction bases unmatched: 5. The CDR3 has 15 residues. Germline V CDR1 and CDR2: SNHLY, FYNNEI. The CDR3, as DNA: TGTGCCAGCAGTCGGACAGGGGGTTTACAAGAGACCCAGTACTTC. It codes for CASSRTGGLQETQYF. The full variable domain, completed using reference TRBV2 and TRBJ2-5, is EPEVTQTPSHQVTQMGQEVILRCVPISNHLYFYWYRQILGQKVEFLVSFYNNEISEKSEIFDDQFSVERPDGSNFTLKIRSTKLEDSAMYFCASSRTGGLQETQYFGPGTRLLVL.

Here the CDR3 reads CASSPPGLANGDTQYF. The CDR3 DNA reads as TGTGCCAGCTCACCACCGGGACTAGCTAATGGAGATACGCAGTATTTT. The chain carries TRBV18 and TRBJ2-3, with 9 bases identical to TRBD2. Germline loops: CDR1 KGHSH, CDR2 LQKENI. The CDR3 has 16 amino acids. V dropped 0 bases and J dropped 5; count of bases not matched to a gene: 6.

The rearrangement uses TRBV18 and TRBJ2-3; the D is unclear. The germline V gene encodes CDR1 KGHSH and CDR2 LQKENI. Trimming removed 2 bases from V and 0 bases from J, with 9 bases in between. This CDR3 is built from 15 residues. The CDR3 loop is CASSPRYQSTDTQYF. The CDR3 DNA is TGTGCCAGCTCACCAAGATATCAGAGCACAGATACGCAGTATTTT.

CDR3 sequence reads: CASSLPIAGTDTQYF. The CDR3 bases are TGTGCCAGCAGCTTGCCGATAGCGGGCACAGATACGCAGTATTTT. The V gene is TRBV7-2, the J gene TRBJ2-3; D is perhaps TRBD2 (6 bases). The CDR3 has 15 amino acids. V was pared by 3 bases and J by 1 base, with 11 bases between. Per germline, CDR1 SGHTA and CDR2 FQGNSA.